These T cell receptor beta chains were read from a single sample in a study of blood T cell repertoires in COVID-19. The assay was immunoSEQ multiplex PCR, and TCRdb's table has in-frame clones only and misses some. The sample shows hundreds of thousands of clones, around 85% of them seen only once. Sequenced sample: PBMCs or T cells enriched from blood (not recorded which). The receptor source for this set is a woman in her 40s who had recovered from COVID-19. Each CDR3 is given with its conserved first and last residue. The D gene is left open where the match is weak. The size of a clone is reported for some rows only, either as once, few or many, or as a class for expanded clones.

CDR3aa: CASGIAGATDTQYF; CDR3nt: TGTGCCAGCGGGATAGCGGGCGCAACAGATACGCAGTATTTT; d_gene: TRBD2; v_gene: TRBV28; abundance: -; j_gene: TRBJ2-3
CDR3aa: CASSPFYRDINYGYTF; CDR3nt: TGTGCCAGCAGCCCCTTTTACCGGGACATTAACTATGGCTACACCTTC; d_gene: -; v_gene: TRBV11-2; abundance: -; j_gene: TRBJ1-2
CDR3aa: CASSQESGTYEQYF; CDR3nt: TGTGCCAGCAGCCAAGAGTCAGGTACCTACGAGCAGTACTTC; d_gene: -; v_gene: TRBV3-1/TRBV3-2; abundance: -; j_gene: TRBJ2-7
CDR3aa: CASRTGTSGTGTQYF; CDR3nt: TGTGCCAGCAGGACCGGGACTAGCGGGACGGGGACCCAGTACTTC; d_gene: TRBD2; v_gene: TRBV7-6; abundance: -; j_gene: TRBJ2-5
CDR3aa: CASSPWTGTNEQFF; CDR3nt: TGTGCCAGCAGCCCATGGACAGGGACCAATGAGCAGTTCTTC; d_gene: TRBD1; v_gene: TRBV11-2; abundance: -; j_gene: TRBJ2-1
CDR3aa: CASRPTGNTEAFF; CDR3nt: TGTGCCAGCAGGCCGACAGGGAACACTGAAGCTTTCTTT; d_gene: -; v_gene: TRBV3-1/TRBV3-2; abundance: -; j_gene: TRBJ1-1
CDR3aa: CASSYGLAEDNEQFF; CDR3nt: TGTGCCAGCAGCTATGGACTAGCGGAGGACAATGAGCAGTTCTTC; d_gene: TRBD2; v_gene: TRBV2; abundance: -; j_gene: TRBJ2-1
CDR3aa: CTSSDAQLAGEGTDTQYF; CDR3nt: TGCACCAGCAGCGACGCACAACTAGCGGGAGAGGGCACAGATACGCAGTATTTT; d_gene: -; v_gene: TRBV1; abundance: -; j_gene: TRBJ2-3
CDR3aa: CASSQRDFTETQYF; CDR3nt: TGCGCCAGCAGCCAGAGGGACTTCACAGAGACCCAGTACTTC; d_gene: -; v_gene: TRBV4-3; abundance: -; j_gene: TRBJ2-5
CDR3aa: CASSPSGREFYEQYF; CDR3nt: TGTGCCAGCAGCCCTAGCGGGCGGGAGTTTTACGAGCAGTACTTC; d_gene: TRBD2; v_gene: TRBV7-2; abundance: -; j_gene: TRBJ2-7
CDR3aa: CASSGLAGDETQYF; CDR3nt: TGTGCCAGCAGCGGTTTAGCGGGAGATGAGACCCAGTACTTC; d_gene: TRBD2; v_gene: TRBV9; abundance: -; j_gene: TRBJ2-5
CDR3aa: CASRDLRGDEQFF; CDR3nt: TGTGCCAGCAGGGACCTCCGGGGGGATGAGCAGTTCTTC; d_gene: TRBD2; v_gene: TRBV27; abundance: -; j_gene: TRBJ2-1
CDR3aa: CASSTTGSGVAEAFF; CDR3nt: TGTGCCAGCAGCACCACAGGGTCAGGAGTCGCTGAAGCTTTCTTT; d_gene: -; v_gene: TRBV2; abundance: -; j_gene: TRBJ1-1
CDR3aa: CASRSDSFYGYTF; CDR3nt: TGTGCCAGCAGATCCGACAGCTTCTATGGCTACACCTTC; d_gene: -; v_gene: TRBV6-5; abundance: -; j_gene: TRBJ1-2
CDR3aa: CASSSRGTPPNEQFF; CDR3nt: TGTGCCAGCAGCAGCCGCGGGACCCCGCCCAATGAGCAGTTCTTC; d_gene: -; v_gene: TRBV7-2; abundance: -; j_gene: TRBJ2-1
CDR3aa: CASSFGDSNYNEQFF; CDR3nt: TGTGCCAGCAGCTTCGGTGACTCCAACTACAATGAGCAGTTCTTC; d_gene: -; v_gene: TRBV7-8; abundance: once; j_gene: TRBJ2-1
CDR3aa: CASSPETSGGVAYEQYF; CDR3nt: TGTGCCAGCAGCCCCGAGACTAGCGGAGGGGTGGCCTACGAGCAGTACTTC; d_gene: TRBD2; v_gene: TRBV9; abundance: -; j_gene: TRBJ2-7
CDR3aa: CASSRTGALGEKLFF; CDR3nt: TGTGCCAGCAGTCGAACAGGGGCTCTGGGGGAAAAACTGTTTTTT; d_gene: TRBD1; v_gene: TRBV28; abundance: -; j_gene: TRBJ1-4
CDR3aa: CASSLSQTGELFF; CDR3nt: TGTGCCAGCAGCCTCTCACAAACCGGGGAGCTGTTTTTT; d_gene: -; v_gene: TRBV7-6; abundance: -; j_gene: TRBJ2-2
CDR3aa: CAISEALQQETQYF; CDR3nt: TGTGCCATCAGTGAGGCCTTACAACAAGAGACCCAGTACTTC; d_gene: -; v_gene: TRBV10-3; abundance: -; j_gene: TRBJ2-5
CDR3aa: CASSLGRVGSGELFF; CDR3nt: TGCGCCAGCAGCTTGGGCAGGGTCGGATCCGGGGAGCTGTTTTTT; d_gene: -; v_gene: TRBV5-1; abundance: -; j_gene: TRBJ2-2
CDR3aa: CAWSSLAAGAYEQYF; CDR3nt: TGTGCCTGGAGTTCGTTAGCGGCGGGTGCCTACGAGCAGTACTTC; d_gene: -; v_gene: TRBV30; abundance: once; j_gene: TRBJ2-7
CDR3aa: CASSHGTGDTYEQYF; CDR3nt: TGTGCCAGCTCACACGGGACAGGGGACACCTACGAGCAGTACTTC; d_gene: TRBD1; v_gene: TRBV18; abundance: -; j_gene: TRBJ2-7
CDR3aa: CASSTGPSNGENIQYF; CDR3nt: TGTGCCAGCAGCACAGGACCTTCAAACGGAGAAAACATTCAGTACTTC; d_gene: -; v_gene: TRBV7-2; abundance: -; j_gene: TRBJ2-4
CDR3aa: CAWAPSTGGNQPQHF; CDR3nt: TGTGCCTGGGCCCCATCTACCGGGGGCAATCAGCCCCAGCATTTT; d_gene: -; v_gene: TRBV30; abundance: once; j_gene: TRBJ1-5
CDR3aa: CASRRDSGSGNTIYF; CDR3nt: TGTGCCAGCAGGAGGGACTCCGGCTCTGGAAACACCATATATTTT; d_gene: -; v_gene: TRBV28; abundance: -; j_gene: TRBJ1-3
CDR3aa: CASSAASAGELFF; CDR3nt: TGTGCCAGCAGCGCCGCCTCGGCCGGGGAGCTGTTTTTT; d_gene: -; v_gene: TRBV11-3; abundance: few; j_gene: TRBJ2-2
CDR3aa: CASSYAGSVSLEAFF; CDR3nt: TGTGCCAGCAGTTACGCAGGATCAGTTTCGCTTGAAGCTTTCTTT; d_gene: -; v_gene: TRBV6-2/TRBV6-3; abundance: -; j_gene: TRBJ1-1
CDR3aa: CASSLGQSGANVLTF; CDR3nt: TGTGCCAGCTCACTCGGACAGTCCGGGGCCAACGTCCTGACTTTC; d_gene: -; v_gene: TRBV18; abundance: -; j_gene: TRBJ2-6
CDR3aa: CASSLRMGQGTEEQYF; CDR3nt: TGTGCCAGCAGCTTGAGAATGGGACAGGGAACGGAGGAGCAGTACTTC; d_gene: TRBD1; v_gene: TRBV5-4; abundance: -; j_gene: TRBJ2-7
CDR3aa: CASSDQGALFGELFF; CDR3nt: TGTGCCAGCAGTGACCAGGGGGCGCTTTTCGGGGAGCTGTTTTTT; d_gene: TRBD1; v_gene: TRBV6-1; abundance: -; j_gene: TRBJ2-2
CDR3aa: CASSLGQGKGETQYF; CDR3nt: TGTGCCAGCAGCTTGGGTCAGGGGAAGGGCGAGACCCAGTACTTC; d_gene: -; v_gene: TRBV5-4; abundance: -; j_gene: TRBJ2-5
CDR3aa: CASSQWGAGEEELFF; CDR3nt: TGTGCCAGCAGCCAATGGGGGGCGGGAGAAGAGGAGCTGTTTTTT; d_gene: -; v_gene: TRBV7-9; abundance: -; j_gene: TRBJ2-2
CDR3aa: CASTPGGTGDSAQHF; CDR3nt: TGTGCCAGCACCCCCGGCGGGACAGGGGATTCGGCCCAGCATTTT; d_gene: TRBD1; v_gene: TRBV28; abundance: -; j_gene: TRBJ1-5
CDR3aa: CATSDPTNGGYGYTF; CDR3nt: TGTGCCACCAGTGATCCTACCAACGGAGGGTATGGCTACACCTTC; d_gene: -; v_gene: TRBV24-1; abundance: -; j_gene: TRBJ1-2
CDR3aa: CASSLELAGVDTQYF; CDR3nt: TGCGCCAGCAGCTTGGAACTAGCGGGAGTAGATACGCAGTATTTT; d_gene: TRBD2; v_gene: TRBV5-1; abundance: -; j_gene: TRBJ2-3
CDR3aa: CASSQEGTATNEKLFF; CDR3nt: TGTGCCAGCAGCCAAGAAGGGACTGCAACTAATGAAAAACTGTTTTTT; d_gene: -; v_gene: TRBV3-1/TRBV3-2; abundance: -; j_gene: TRBJ1-4
CDR3aa: CASSPLGQGLNTEAFF; CDR3nt: TGTGCCAGCAGCCCATTGGGACAGGGGCTTAACACTGAAGCTTTCTTT; d_gene: TRBD1; v_gene: TRBV7-9; abundance: -; j_gene: TRBJ1-1
CDR3aa: CATSRERLEGTSVGELFF; CDR3nt: TGTGCCACCAGCAGAGAAAGGCTGGAGGGGACCTCAGTCGGGGAGCTGTTTTTT; d_gene: -; v_gene: TRBV15; abundance: -; j_gene: TRBJ2-2
CDR3aa: CAISDGGRSTDTQYF; CDR3nt: TGTGCCATCAGTGATGGGGGGAGAAGCACAGATACGCAGTATTTT; d_gene: -; v_gene: TRBV10-3; abundance: -; j_gene: TRBJ2-3
CDR3aa: CASSEPADEGYNEQFF; CDR3nt: TGTGCCAGCAGTGAACCTGCGGACGAGGGCTACAATGAGCAGTTCTTC; d_gene: -; v_gene: TRBV6-1; abundance: -; j_gene: TRBJ2-1
CDR3aa: CASSLSGSVGGETQYF; CDR3nt: TGTGCTAGCAGCTTAAGCGGGAGCGTCGGGGGAGAGACCCAGTACTTC; d_gene: TRBD2; v_gene: TRBV7-7; abundance: -; j_gene: TRBJ2-5
CDR3aa: CASRGFYEQYF; CDR3nt: TGTGCCAGCAGGGGCTTCTACGAGCAGTACTTC; d_gene: -; v_gene: TRBV28; abundance: many; j_gene: TRBJ2-7
CDR3aa: CASSPTGVNQPQHF; CDR3nt: TGTGCCAGCTCACCGACAGGGGTCAATCAGCCCCAGCATTTT; d_gene: TRBD1; v_gene: TRBV18; abundance: once; j_gene: TRBJ1-5
CDR3aa: CASGLTGTSGSHEQFF; CDR3nt: TGTGCTAGTGGTTTGACCGGGACTAGCGGGAGCCATGAGCAGTTCTTC; d_gene: TRBD2; v_gene: TRBV12-5; abundance: -; j_gene: TRBJ2-1
CDR3aa: CASTILAGGVSEQYF; CDR3nt: TGCGCCAGTACGATACTAGCGGGAGGTGTTTCCGAGCAGTACTTC; d_gene: TRBD2; v_gene: TRBV5-1; abundance: -; j_gene: TRBJ2-7
CDR3aa: CASIASGIWGDGTDTQYF; CDR3nt: TGTGCCAGCATTGCTAGCGGGATCTGGGGGGATGGAACAGATACGCAGTATTTT; d_gene: TRBD2; v_gene: TRBV27; abundance: -; j_gene: TRBJ2-3
CDR3aa: CASSFTGTLNTEAFF; CDR3nt: TGTGCCAGCAGCTTTACCGGGACACTAAACACTGAAGCTTTCTTT; d_gene: -; v_gene: TRBV5-6; abundance: -; j_gene: TRBJ1-1
CDR3aa: CASSQQTGTYSQKLFF; CDR3nt: TGCGCCAGCAGCCAACAAACAGGGACATACTCTCAAAAACTGTTTTTT; d_gene: -; v_gene: TRBV4-3; abundance: -; j_gene: TRBJ1-4
CDR3aa: CASTGQGVTYEQYF; CDR3nt: TGTGCCAGCACCGGACAGGGGGTGACCTACGAGCAGTACTTC; d_gene: TRBD1; v_gene: TRBV25-1; abundance: once; j_gene: TRBJ2-7